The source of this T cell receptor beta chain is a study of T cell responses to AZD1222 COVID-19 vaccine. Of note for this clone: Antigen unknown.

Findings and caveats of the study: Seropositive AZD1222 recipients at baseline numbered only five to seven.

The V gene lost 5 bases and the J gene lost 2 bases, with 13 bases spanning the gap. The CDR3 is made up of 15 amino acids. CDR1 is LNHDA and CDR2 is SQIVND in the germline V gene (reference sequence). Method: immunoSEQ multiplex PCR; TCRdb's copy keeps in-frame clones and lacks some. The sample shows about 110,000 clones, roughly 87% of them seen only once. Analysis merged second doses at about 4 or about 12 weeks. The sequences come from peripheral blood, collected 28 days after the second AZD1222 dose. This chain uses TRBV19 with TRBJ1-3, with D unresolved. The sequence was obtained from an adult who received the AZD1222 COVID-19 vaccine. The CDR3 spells CASSLYIGPGNTIYF. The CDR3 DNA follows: TGTGCCAGTAGTCTGTATATCGGCCCTGGAAACACCATATATTTT. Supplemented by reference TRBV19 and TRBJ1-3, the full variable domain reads DGGITQSPKYLFRKEGQNVTLSCEQNLNHDAMYWYRQDPGQGLRLIYYSQIVNDFQKGDIAEGYSVSREKKESFPLTVTSAQKNPTAFYLCASSLYIGPGNTIYFGEGSWLTVV.